This TCR beta chain was retrieved from a study of cytomegalovirus exposure and HLA in healthy donors. Amplification used 60 Vbeta primers and 13 Jbeta primers. In the original processing: Later, an analysis found about 80 million unique TCR beta chains, and 10 million to 11 million of these were shared. TCRdb keeps only in-frame clones here, not all; method: immunoSEQ multiplex PCR. V and J calls plus clone size are reproduced from that table; the DNA served to infer D and trimming. The sample lists about 150,000 clones, 75% occurring once. The study's findings and limits: The likely explanation for a cluster of highly shared sequence variants was sequencing artifact. A few of the chains that were CMV-associated were confirmed in vitro to be specific for CMV antigens. In a later analysis, TCR beta V- and J-gene trimming showed a link to a missense DCLRE1C variant.

On this clone itself: Antigen: not known.

Germline V gene lookup returns CDR1 SGHRS and CDR2 YFSETQ. The CDR3 runs to 13 residues. The V and J ends lost 6 bases and 8 bases, in that order; junction bases with no gene match: 9. The chain couples TRBV5-1 to TRBJ1-2; 8 bases match TRBD1. This TCR was recovered from a young man in good health and CMV-seropositive. Input material: PBMCs. The CDR3 loop reads CASTPDREGGYTF. As DNA, the CDR3 is TGCGCCAGCACTCCGGACAGGGAGGGAGGCTACACCTTC.